Sequencing of this TCR beta chain was carried out in a study of graft-versus-host responses after intestinal transplantation. Study at large: Recipients received multivisceral, liver-intestinal, or isolated intestinal transplants. After anti-thymocyte globulin induction, recipients took tacrolimus and steroids for 3 to 4 years.

Whole-study results and caveats: High graft-versus-host to host-versus-graft T cell clonal ratios marked allografts of patients with graft-donor macrochimerism. GvH clones turned up in recipient marrow; some had shown up first in ileum or blood.

Germline loops: CDR1 MNHNS, CDR2 SASEGT. Trimming took 10 bases from V and 4 from J; bases not matched to a gene: 10. The CDR3 is 14 amino acids. With regard to this clone: Antigen specificity is unknown.

Some clones are missing from TCRdb's copy, which holds only in-frame ones; the method was immunoSEQ multiplex PCR. Of 40,000 or so clones in the sample, more than 85% were seen once. J is TRBJ2-3 and V is TRBV6-1, with 8 bases lining up with TRBD2. This clonotype was sampled from a human patient who received an intestinal transplant, so some T cells may come from the graft donor. This material consisted of PBMCs, taken 700 to 850 days after intestinal transplantation. The CDR3 bases are TGTGCCACCACACGGGAGGGCCCTTCAGATACGCAGTATTTT. The encoded protein is CATTREGPSDTQYF.